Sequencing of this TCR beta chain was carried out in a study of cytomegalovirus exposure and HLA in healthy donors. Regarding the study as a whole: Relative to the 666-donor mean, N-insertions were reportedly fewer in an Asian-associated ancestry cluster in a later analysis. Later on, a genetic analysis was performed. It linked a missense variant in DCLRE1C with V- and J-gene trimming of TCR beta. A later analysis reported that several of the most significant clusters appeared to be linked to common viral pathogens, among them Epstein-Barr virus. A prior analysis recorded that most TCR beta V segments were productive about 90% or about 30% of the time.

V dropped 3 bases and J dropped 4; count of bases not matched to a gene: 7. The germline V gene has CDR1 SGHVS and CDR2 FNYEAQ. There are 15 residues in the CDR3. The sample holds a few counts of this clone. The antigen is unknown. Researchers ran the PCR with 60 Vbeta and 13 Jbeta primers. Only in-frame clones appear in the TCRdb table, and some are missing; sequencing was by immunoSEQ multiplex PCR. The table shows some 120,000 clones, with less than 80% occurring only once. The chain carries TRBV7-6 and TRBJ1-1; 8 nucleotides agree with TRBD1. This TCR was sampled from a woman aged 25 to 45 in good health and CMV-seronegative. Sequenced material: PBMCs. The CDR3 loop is CASSLFQGAFTEAFF. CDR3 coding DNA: TGTGCCAGCAGCTTGTTTCAGGGGGCCTTCACTGAAGCTTTCTTT.